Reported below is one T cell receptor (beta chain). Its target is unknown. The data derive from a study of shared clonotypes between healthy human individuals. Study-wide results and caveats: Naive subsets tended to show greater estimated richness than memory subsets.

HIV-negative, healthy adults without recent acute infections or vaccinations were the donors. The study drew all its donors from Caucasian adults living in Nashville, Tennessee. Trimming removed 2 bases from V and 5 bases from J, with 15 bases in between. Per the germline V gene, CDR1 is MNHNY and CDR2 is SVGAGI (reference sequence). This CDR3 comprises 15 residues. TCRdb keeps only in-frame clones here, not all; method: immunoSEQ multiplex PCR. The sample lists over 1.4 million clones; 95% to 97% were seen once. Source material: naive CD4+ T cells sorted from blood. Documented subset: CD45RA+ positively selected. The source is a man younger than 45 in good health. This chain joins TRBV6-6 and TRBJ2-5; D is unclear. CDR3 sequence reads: CASSYQWTPGETQYF. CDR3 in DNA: TGTGCCAGCAGTTACCAGTGGACCCCGGGCGAGACCCAGTACTTC.